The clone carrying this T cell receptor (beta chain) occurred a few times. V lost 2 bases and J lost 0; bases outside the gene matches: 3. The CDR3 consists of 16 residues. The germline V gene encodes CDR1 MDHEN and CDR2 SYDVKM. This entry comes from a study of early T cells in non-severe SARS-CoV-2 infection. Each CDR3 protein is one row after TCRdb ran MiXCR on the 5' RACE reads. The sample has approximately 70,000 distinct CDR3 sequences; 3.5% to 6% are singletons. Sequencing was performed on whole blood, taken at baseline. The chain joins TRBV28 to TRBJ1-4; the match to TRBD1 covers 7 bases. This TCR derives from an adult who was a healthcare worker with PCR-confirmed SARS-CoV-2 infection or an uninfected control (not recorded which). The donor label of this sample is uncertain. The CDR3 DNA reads TGTGCCAGCAGTTTAACAGGGGAGACAACTAATGAAAAACTGTTTTTT. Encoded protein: CASSLTGETTNEKLFF. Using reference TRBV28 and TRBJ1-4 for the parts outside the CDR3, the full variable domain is DVKVTQSSRYLVKRTGEKVFLECVQDMDHENMFWYRQDPGLGLRLIYFSYDVKMKEKGDIPEGYSVSREKKERFSLILESASTNQTSMYLCASSLTGETTNEKLFFGSGTQLSVL.